This T cell receptor (beta chain) was captured in a study of cytomegalovirus exposure and HLA in healthy donors. Study-level background: In a later analysis, it was reported that the roughly 130 validation repertoires had been produced on the same platform as the 700 or so repertoires belonging to the first cohort.

This table comes from immunoSEQ multiplex PCR, and its TCRdb copy is limited to in-frame clones, with some not included. The data contain some 190,000 clones, roughly 88% of them singletons. General study results and limits: The listing of 150 or so TCR beta chains classed them as cytomegalovirus-associated. Among TCR sequences, most were rare, though some public TCRs appeared in many donors.

The sample holds one count of this clone. What it binds is unknown. The TCR was taken from a woman aged 18 to 35 in good health and CMV-seronegative. The sample consisted of PBMCs.

CDR3 in amino acids: CASSTRQVPGYTDTQYF. The CDR3 nucleotides read TGTGCCAGCAGCACCAGACAGGTCCCTGGGTACACAGATACGCAGTATTTT. J is TRBJ2-3 and V is TRBV13, with D possibly TRBD1 on 6 matching bases. The V end lost 5 bases, the J end lost 2 bases, and 20 bases lay between the germline ends. Germline V CDR1 and CDR2: PRHDT, FYEKMQ (reference sequence). The CDR3 is made up of 17 amino acids.